The following is a T cell receptor (beta chain) sequence with its context. Its antigen is unidentified. Germline trimming cut 8 bases from V and 8 bases from J; bases unmatched to any gene: 17. The CDR3 spans 15 residues. Germline V CDR1 and CDR2: SGHVS, FQNEAQ. This entry comes from a study of T-cell memory formation after mild COVID-19. Study-level background: Among the donors, TCR clusters were largely specific to each donor. Study-wide findings and caveats: While clones contracting from day 15 to 85 were balanced between CD4 and CD8, later expanders leaned CD4+. Clones that contracted clustered mainly in CM and EM if CD4+ and in EMRA if CD8+.

TCR alpha and TCR beta cDNA libraries with sample barcodes and UMIs came from 5'RACE using constant-segment primers. TCRdb processed the 5' RACE reads anew with MiXCR; each CDR3 protein has one entry. The table lists 500,000 to 550,000 distinct CDR3 sequences, about a fifth of them singletons. V usage is TRBV7-8 and J usage is TRBJ1-1; 7 bases map to TRBD1. The receptor was isolated from an adult woman who had mild COVID-19 (a few samples of this study predate the infection). Cell type and time point are not known. Sequencing was carried out using PBMCs or a T cell subset sorted from them (not recorded which). CDR3 residues: CASQPHRRGRGEAFF. CDR3 nucleotides: TGTGCCAGCCAGCCCCACCGCAGGGGGAGAGGGGAAGCTTTCTTT.